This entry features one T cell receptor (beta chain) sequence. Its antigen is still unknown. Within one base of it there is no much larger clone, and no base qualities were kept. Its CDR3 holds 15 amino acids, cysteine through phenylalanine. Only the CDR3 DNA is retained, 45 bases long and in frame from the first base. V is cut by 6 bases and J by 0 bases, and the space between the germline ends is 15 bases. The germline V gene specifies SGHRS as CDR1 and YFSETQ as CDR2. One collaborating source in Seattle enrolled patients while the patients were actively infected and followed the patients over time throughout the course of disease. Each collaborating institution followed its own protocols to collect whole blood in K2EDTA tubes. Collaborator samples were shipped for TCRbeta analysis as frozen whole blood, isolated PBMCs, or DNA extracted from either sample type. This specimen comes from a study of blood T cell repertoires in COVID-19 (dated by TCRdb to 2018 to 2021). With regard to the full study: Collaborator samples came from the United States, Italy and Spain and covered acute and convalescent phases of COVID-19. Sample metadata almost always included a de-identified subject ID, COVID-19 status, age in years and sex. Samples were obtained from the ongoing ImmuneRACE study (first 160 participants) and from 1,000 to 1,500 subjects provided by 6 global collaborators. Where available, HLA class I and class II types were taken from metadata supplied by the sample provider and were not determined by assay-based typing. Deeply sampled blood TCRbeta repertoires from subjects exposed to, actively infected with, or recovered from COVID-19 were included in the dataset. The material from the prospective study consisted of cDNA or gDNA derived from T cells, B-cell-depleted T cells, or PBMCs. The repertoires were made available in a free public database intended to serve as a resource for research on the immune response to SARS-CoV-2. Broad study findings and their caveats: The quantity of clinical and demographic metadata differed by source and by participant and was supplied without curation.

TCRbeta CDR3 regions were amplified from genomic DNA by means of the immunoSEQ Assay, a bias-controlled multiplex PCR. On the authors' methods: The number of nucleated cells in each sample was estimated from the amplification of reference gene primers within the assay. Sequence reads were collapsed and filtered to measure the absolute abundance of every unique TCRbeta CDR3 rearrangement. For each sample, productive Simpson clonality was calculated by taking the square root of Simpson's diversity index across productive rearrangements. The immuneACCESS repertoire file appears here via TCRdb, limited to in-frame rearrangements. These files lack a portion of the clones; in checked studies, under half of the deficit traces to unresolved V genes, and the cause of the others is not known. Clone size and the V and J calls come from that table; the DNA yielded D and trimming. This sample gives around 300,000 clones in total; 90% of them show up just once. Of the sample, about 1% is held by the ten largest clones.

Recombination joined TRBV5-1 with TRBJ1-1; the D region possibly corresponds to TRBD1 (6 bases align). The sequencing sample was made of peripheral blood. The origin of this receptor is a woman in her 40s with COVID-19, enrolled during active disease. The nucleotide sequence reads TGCGCCAGCAAATCGGACAGCGGATTGAACACTGAAGCTTTCTTT. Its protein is CASKSDSGLNTEAFF.